The clone carrying this TCR beta chain was seen once. The data were obtained in a study of T cells after yellow fever vaccination. TCRdb analysed the 5' RACE reads with MiXCR anew, one entry per CDR3 protein. This sample has around 590,000 distinct CDR3 sequences, with around 12% found just once. Material: PBMCs, obtained on the day of the yellow fever booster vaccination. The sequence derives from a man under 40 who received the YFV17D yellow fever vaccine.

The chain's CDR3 is CASSPDTFSSGNTIYF. The CDR3 region has the DNA TGTGCCAGCAGCCCCGACACGTTTAGCTCTGGAAACACCATATATTTT. The V gene is TRBV9, the J gene TRBJ1-3, with D unclear. Trimming removed 4 bases at V and 0 bases at J, with 14 bases between. The CDR3 extends over 16 amino acids. The germline CDR1 and CDR2 sequences are SGDLS and YYNGEE.